Listed below are T cell receptor beta chains from one sample, sequenced in a study of T cells after yellow fever vaccination. Each CDR3 protein is one row after TCRdb ran MiXCR on the 5' RACE reads. This sample has some 300,000 distinct CDR3 sequences, with roughly 8% found just once. The input for sequencing was PBMCs, taken about 41 days after the first yellow fever vaccination. All receptors derive from a young man who received the YFV17D yellow fever vaccine. Both conserved end residues are part of each CDR3. The D gene is left open where the match is weak. Clone size, where shown, is once, few, many, or a class for clones that have expanded.

d_gene: -
j_gene: TRBJ1-5
v_gene: TRBV12-3/TRBV12-4
abundance: -
CDR3aa: CASSLNGRGSNQPQHF
CDR3nt: TGTGCCAGCAGTTTAAACGGCAGGGGTAGCAATCAGCCCCAGCATTTT

d_gene: -
j_gene: TRBJ2-1
v_gene: TRBV11-2
abundance: -
CDR3aa: CASSSGQSSYNEQFF
CDR3nt: TGTGCCAGCAGTTCCGGACAGAGCTCCTACAATGAGCAGTTCTTC

d_gene: TRBD1
j_gene: TRBJ2-5
v_gene: TRBV12-3/TRBV12-4
abundance: many
CDR3aa: CASSAGQGRGETQYF
CDR3nt: TGTGCCAGCAGTGCCGGACAGGGGAGGGGAGAGACCCAGTACTTC

d_gene: TRBD1
j_gene: TRBJ2-1
v_gene: TRBV27
abundance: few
CDR3aa: CARGQESFNEQFF
CDR3nt: TGTGCCCGGGGACAGGAATCCTTTAATGAGCAGTTCTTC

d_gene: TRBD1
j_gene: TRBJ2-2
v_gene: TRBV19
abundance: -
CDR3aa: CASRLTGQNTGELFF
CDR3nt: TGTGCCAGTAGGCTGACAGGGCAGAACACCGGGGAGCTGTTTTTT

d_gene: TRBD1
j_gene: TRBJ1-6
v_gene: TRBV14
abundance: -
CDR3aa: CASSLGQGSPLHF
CDR3nt: TGTGCCAGCAGCCTGGGACAGGGATCACCCCTCCACTTT

d_gene: -
j_gene: TRBJ2-1
v_gene: TRBV29-1
abundance: many
CDR3aa: CSVGTSEQFF
CDR3nt: TGCAGCGTGGGAACCAGTGAGCAGTTCTTC

d_gene: TRBD1
j_gene: TRBJ2-3
v_gene: TRBV27
abundance: few
CDR3aa: CASGRTGEDTQYF
CDR3nt: TGTGCCAGCGGAAGGACAGGGGAAGATACGCAGTATTTT

d_gene: TRBD2
j_gene: TRBJ2-3
v_gene: TRBV4-2
abundance: -
CDR3aa: CASSQDRAGGPGDTQYF
CDR3nt: TGTGCCAGCAGCCAAGACCGAGCGGGGGGGCCGGGAGATACGCAGTATTTT

d_gene: TRBD1
j_gene: TRBJ1-1
v_gene: TRBV7-2
abundance: -
CDR3aa: CASSRTGVGEAFF
CDR3nt: TGTGCCAGCAGCCGGACAGGGGTTGGTGAAGCTTTCTTT

d_gene: TRBD1
j_gene: TRBJ2-7
v_gene: TRBV7-9
abundance: -
CDR3aa: CASSLVGQGANEQYF
CDR3nt: TGTGCCAGCAGCTTAGTTGGACAGGGGGCCAACGAGCAGTACTTC

d_gene: TRBD2
j_gene: TRBJ2-7
v_gene: TRBV20-1
abundance: -
CDR3aa: CSARVPSGSYEQYF
CDR3nt: TGCAGTGCTAGAGTTCCTAGCGGGTCCTACGAGCAGTACTTC

d_gene: -
j_gene: TRBJ1-2
v_gene: TRBV10-3
abundance: -
CDR3aa: CAARVGDGNYGYTF
CDR3nt: TGTGCCGCACGGGTCGGGGACGGAAACTATGGCTACACCTTC

d_gene: -
j_gene: TRBJ1-1
v_gene: TRBV12-3/TRBV12-4
abundance: -
CDR3aa: CASSLARQAEAFF
CDR3nt: TGTGCCAGCAGTTTAGCTAGACAGGCCGAAGCTTTCTTT

d_gene: TRBD1
j_gene: TRBJ1-1
v_gene: TRBV7-9
abundance: -
CDR3aa: CASSFWGQGSEAFF
CDR3nt: TGTGCCAGCAGCTTCTGGGGACAGGGCTCTGAAGCTTTCTTT

d_gene: -
j_gene: TRBJ1-2
v_gene: TRBV4-3
abundance: -
CDR3aa: CASSQVPSYYGYTF
CDR3nt: TGCGCCAGCAGCCAAGTTCCGTCTTACTATGGCTACACCTTC

d_gene: TRBD1
j_gene: TRBJ1-3
v_gene: TRBV7-2
abundance: -
CDR3aa: CASGRQGTNSGNTIYF
CDR3nt: TGTGCCAGCGGACGACAGGGAACCAACTCTGGAAACACCATATATTTT

d_gene: TRBD2
j_gene: TRBJ2-1
v_gene: TRBV4-2
abundance: many
CDR3aa: CASSQEKAGGFYNEQFF
CDR3nt: TGTGCCAGCAGCCAAGAAAAAGCGGGGGGATTTTACAATGAGCAGTTCTTC

d_gene: TRBD1
j_gene: TRBJ2-7
v_gene: TRBV20-1
abundance: once
CDR3aa: CSAPDRGLGYEPYF
CDR3nt: TGCAGTGCCCCCGACAGGGGGTTGGGCTACGAGCCGTACTTC

d_gene: -
j_gene: TRBJ1-6
v_gene: TRBV7-8
abundance: few
CDR3aa: CASRAGPNVFANSPLHF
CDR3nt: TGTGCCAGCAGAGCCGGACCAAATGTTTTTGCTAATTCACCCCTCCACTTT

d_gene: -
j_gene: TRBJ2-5
v_gene: TRBV6-1
abundance: -
CDR3aa: CASIQRSFRGLVETQYF
CDR3nt: TGTGCCAGCATTCAAAGGTCCTTCCGGGGGCTCGTTGAGACCCAGTACTTC

d_gene: -
j_gene: TRBJ2-7
v_gene: TRBV30
abundance: -
CDR3aa: CAWSVPFRGSYEQYF
CDR3nt: TGTGCCTGGAGTGTTCCTTTTCGGGGATCCTACGAGCAGTACTTC

d_gene: -
j_gene: TRBJ2-3
v_gene: TRBV18
abundance: -
CDR3aa: CASSPVTGDTQYF
CDR3nt: TGTGCCAGCTCACCAGTCACGGGGGATACGCAGTATTTT

d_gene: -
j_gene: TRBJ1-2
v_gene: TRBV5-6
abundance: -
CDR3aa: CASSPFTGLYGYTF
CDR3nt: TGTGCCAGCAGCCCCTTTACAGGCCTCTATGGCTACACCTTC

d_gene: TRBD2
j_gene: TRBJ2-3
v_gene: TRBV5-4
abundance: -
CDR3aa: CASTLGTSGGARADTQYF
CDR3nt: TGTGCCAGCACCCTCGGGACTAGCGGGGGGGCCCGGGCAGATACGCAGTATTTT

d_gene: -
j_gene: TRBJ2-3
v_gene: TRBV7-7
abundance: many
CDR3aa: CASSLGTLGDTQYF
CDR3nt: TGTGCCAGCAGCTTAGGGACCCTCGGAGATACGCAGTATTTT

d_gene: -
j_gene: TRBJ2-3
v_gene: TRBV5-5
abundance: few
CDR3aa: CASSIGLLGGTDTQYF
CDR3nt: TGTGCCAGCAGCATTGGACTCCTAGGGGGCACAGATACGCAGTATTTT

d_gene: TRBD1
j_gene: TRBJ1-1
v_gene: TRBV3-1
abundance: few
CDR3aa: CASSSRGLAEAFF
CDR3nt: TGTGCCAGCAGCTCCAGGGGGCTCGCTGAAGCTTTCTTT

d_gene: -
j_gene: TRBJ1-5
v_gene: TRBV3-1
abundance: few
CDR3aa: CASSPSRELGQPQHF
CDR3nt: TGTGCCAGCAGCCCTTCGAGGGAACTGGGTCAGCCCCAGCATTTT

d_gene: -
j_gene: TRBJ1-5
v_gene: TRBV5-1
abundance: few
CDR3aa: CASSPFGDSNQPQHF
CDR3nt: TGCGCCAGCAGCCCCTTCGGGGATAGCAATCAGCCCCAGCATTTT

d_gene: -
j_gene: TRBJ2-5
v_gene: TRBV18
abundance: many
CDR3aa: CASSPPGDQETQYF
CDR3nt: TGTGCCAGCTCACCACCGGGGGACCAAGAGACCCAGTACTTC

d_gene: -
j_gene: TRBJ1-3
v_gene: TRBV7-9
abundance: -
CDR3aa: CASSSRLPVSGNTIYF
CDR3nt: TGTGCCAGCAGCTCAAGGTTACCGGTCTCGGGAAACACCATATATTTT

d_gene: TRBD2
j_gene: TRBJ2-3
v_gene: TRBV7-2
abundance: many
CDR3aa: CASSLAASGVTDTQYF
CDR3nt: TGTGCCAGCAGCTTAGCGGCTAGCGGGGTGACAGATACGCAGTATTTT

d_gene: TRBD1
j_gene: TRBJ2-3
v_gene: TRBV10-3
abundance: few
CDR3aa: CASQDRGDTQYF
CDR3nt: TGTGCCAGTCAGGACAGGGGAGATACGCAGTATTTT

d_gene: -
j_gene: TRBJ1-1
v_gene: TRBV7-9
abundance: few
CDR3aa: CASSNRGRGDTEAFF
CDR3nt: TGTGCCAGCAGCAACCGGGGGCGCGGGGACACTGAAGCTTTCTTT

d_gene: TRBD2
j_gene: TRBJ2-5
v_gene: TRBV6-1
abundance: -
CDR3aa: CASSKRLAGWETQYF
CDR3nt: TGTGCCAGCAGTAAAAGACTAGCGGGCTGGGAGACCCAGTACTTC

d_gene: TRBD2
j_gene: TRBJ2-1
v_gene: TRBV12-3/TRBV12-4
abundance: -
CDR3aa: CASSSSPGLAAAHNEQFF
CDR3nt: TGTGCCAGCAGTTCGAGTCCGGGACTAGCGGCGGCCCACAATGAGCAGTTCTTC

d_gene: TRBD1
j_gene: TRBJ2-5
v_gene: TRBV2
abundance: -
CDR3aa: CASRTGTGGVETQYF
CDR3nt: TGTGCCAGCAGAACCGGGACAGGGGGCGTGGAGACCCAGTACTTC

d_gene: -
j_gene: TRBJ1-2
v_gene: TRBV28
abundance: many
CDR3aa: CASSEIQGRDYTF
CDR3nt: TGTGCCAGCAGCGAGATTCAGGGACGGGACTACACCTTC

d_gene: -
j_gene: TRBJ1-1
v_gene: TRBV3-1
abundance: -
CDR3aa: CASSQAGTGSAEAFF
CDR3nt: TGTGCCTCCTCCCAAGCAGGGACGGGCAGCGCTGAAGCTTTCTTT

d_gene: -
j_gene: TRBJ2-7
v_gene: TRBV7-9
abundance: -
CDR3aa: CASSANYERYF
CDR3nt: TGTGCCAGCAGCGCTAACTACGAGCGGTACTTC

d_gene: -
j_gene: TRBJ2-6
v_gene: TRBV4-1
abundance: -
CDR3aa: CASSQSPISGANVLTF
CDR3nt: TGCGCCAGCAGCCAATCACCGATCTCTGGGGCCAACGTCCTGACTTTC

d_gene: TRBD1
j_gene: TRBJ1-5
v_gene: TRBV5-4
abundance: few
CDR3aa: CASSLDPGGSQPQHF
CDR3nt: TGTGCCAGCAGCTTGGACCCAGGGGGCAGTCAGCCCCAGCATTTT

d_gene: TRBD2
j_gene: TRBJ2-7
v_gene: TRBV7-8
abundance: many
CDR3aa: CASSSSGGLYEQYF
CDR3nt: TGTGCCAGCAGCAGTAGCGGGGGGCTCTACGAGCAGTACTTC

d_gene: -
j_gene: TRBJ1-1
v_gene: TRBV3-1
abundance: -
CDR3aa: CASSHFLAGTEAFF
CDR3nt: TGTGCCAGCAGCCATTTTTTAGCTGGGACTGAAGCTTTCTTT

d_gene: -
j_gene: TRBJ1-1
v_gene: TRBV5-4
abundance: few
CDR3aa: CASSFGLGTEAFF
CDR3nt: TGTGCCAGCAGCTTTGGTTTGGGCACTGAAGCTTTCTTT

d_gene: -
j_gene: TRBJ1-5
v_gene: TRBV12-5
abundance: -
CDR3aa: CASGLVGGGNNQPQHF
CDR3nt: TGTGCTAGTGGTTTGGTAGGAGGGGGGAATAATCAGCCCCAGCATTTT

d_gene: TRBD2
j_gene: TRBJ2-1
v_gene: TRBV5-1
abundance: -
CDR3aa: CASSSRSGGLNEQFF
CDR3nt: TGCGCCAGCAGCTCGCGTAGCGGGGGGTTAAATGAGCAGTTCTTC

d_gene: -
j_gene: TRBJ1-1
v_gene: TRBV3-1
abundance: -
CDR3aa: CASSETPVHTEAFF
CDR3nt: TGTGCCAGCAGCGAGACACCCGTCCACACTGAAGCTTTCTTT

d_gene: -
j_gene: TRBJ2-2
v_gene: TRBV5-4
abundance: -
CDR3aa: CASSSLQGGYTGELFF
CDR3nt: TGTGCCAGCAGCTCCCTACAGGGAGGGTACACCGGGGAGCTGTTTTTT

d_gene: TRBD1
j_gene: TRBJ1-4
v_gene: TRBV2
abundance: many
CDR3aa: CASSSWTGTNEKLFF
CDR3nt: TGTGCCAGCAGTAGTTGGACAGGGACCAATGAAAAACTGTTTTTT

d_gene: -
j_gene: TRBJ2-1
v_gene: TRBV20-1
abundance: -
CDR3aa: CSAFRTAGNEQFF
CDR3nt: TGCAGTGCCTTCCGGACGGCGGGAAATGAGCAGTTCTTC

d_gene: -
j_gene: TRBJ1-3
v_gene: TRBV6-1
abundance: few
CDR3aa: CASSSYPQPGNTIYF
CDR3nt: TGTGCCAGCAGTAGCTACCCGCAGCCTGGAAACACCATATATTTT

d_gene: -
j_gene: TRBJ2-5
v_gene: TRBV23-1
abundance: -
CDR3aa: CASSQSTRGACETQYF
CDR3nt: TGCGCCAGCAGTCAATCTACCCGGGGGGCCTGTGAGACCCAGTACTTC